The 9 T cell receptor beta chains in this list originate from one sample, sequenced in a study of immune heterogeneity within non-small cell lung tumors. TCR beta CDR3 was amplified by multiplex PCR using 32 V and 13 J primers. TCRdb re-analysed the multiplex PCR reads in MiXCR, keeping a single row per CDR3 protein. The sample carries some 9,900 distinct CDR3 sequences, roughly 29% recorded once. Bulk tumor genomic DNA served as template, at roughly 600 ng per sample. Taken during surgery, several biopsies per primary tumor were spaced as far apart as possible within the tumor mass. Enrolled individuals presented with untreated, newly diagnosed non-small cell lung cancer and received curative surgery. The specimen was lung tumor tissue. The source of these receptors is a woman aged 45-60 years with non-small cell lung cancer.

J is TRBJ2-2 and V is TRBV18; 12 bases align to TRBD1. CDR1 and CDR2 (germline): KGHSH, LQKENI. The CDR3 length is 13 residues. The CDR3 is CATGTGGAGELFF. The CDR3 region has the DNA TGTGCGACCGGGACAGGGGGCGCCGGGGAGCTGTTTTTT.

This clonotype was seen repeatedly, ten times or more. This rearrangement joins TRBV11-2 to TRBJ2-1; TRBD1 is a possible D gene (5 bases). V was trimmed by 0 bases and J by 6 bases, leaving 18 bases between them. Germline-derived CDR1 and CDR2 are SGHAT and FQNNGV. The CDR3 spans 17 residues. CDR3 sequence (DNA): TGTGCCAGCAGCTTAGAGAGTAGCATGACCCAGGGCAATGAGCAGTTCTTC. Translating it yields CASSLESSMTQGNEQFF.

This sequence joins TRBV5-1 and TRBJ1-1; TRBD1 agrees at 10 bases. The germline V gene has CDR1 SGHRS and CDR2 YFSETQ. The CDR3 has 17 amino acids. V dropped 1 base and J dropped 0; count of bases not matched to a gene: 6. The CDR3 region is CASSLQDRGSMNTEAFF. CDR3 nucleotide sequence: TGCGCCAGCAGCTTGCAGGACAGGGGGAGCATGAACACTGAAGCTTTCTTT. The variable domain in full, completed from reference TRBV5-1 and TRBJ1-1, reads KAGVTQTPRYLIKTRGQQVTLSCSPISGHRSVSWYQQTPGQGLQFLFEYFSETQRNKGNFPGRFSGRQFSNSRSEMNVSTLELGDSALYLCASSLQDRGSMNTEAFFGQGTRLTVV.

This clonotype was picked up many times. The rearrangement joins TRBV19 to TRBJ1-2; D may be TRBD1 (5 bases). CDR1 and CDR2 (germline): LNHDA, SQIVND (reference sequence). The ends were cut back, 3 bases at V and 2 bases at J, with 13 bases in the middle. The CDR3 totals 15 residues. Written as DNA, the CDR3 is TGTGCCAGTAGTATCGGGCTCGGGGGGAACTATGGCTACACCTTC. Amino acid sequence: CASSIGLGGNYGYTF. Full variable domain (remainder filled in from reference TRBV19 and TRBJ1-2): DGGITQSPKYLFRKEGQNVTLSCEQNLNHDAMYWYRQDPGQGLRLIYYSQIVNDFQKGDIAEGYSVSREKKESFPLTVTSAQKNPTAFYLCASSIGLGGNYGYTFGSGTRLTVV.

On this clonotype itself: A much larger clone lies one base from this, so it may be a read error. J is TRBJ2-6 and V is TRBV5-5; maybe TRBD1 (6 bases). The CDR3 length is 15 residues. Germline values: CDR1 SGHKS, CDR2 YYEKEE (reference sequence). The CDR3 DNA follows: TGTGCCAGCGTCGACTTGGGGGCCGGGGCCAAAGTCCTGACTTTC. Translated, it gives CASVDLGAGAKVLTF.

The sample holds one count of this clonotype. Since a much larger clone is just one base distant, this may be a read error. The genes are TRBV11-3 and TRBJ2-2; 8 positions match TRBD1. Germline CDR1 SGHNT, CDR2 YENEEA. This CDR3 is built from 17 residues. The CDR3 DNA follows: TGTGCCATCAGCTTAGATTGGGGGACAGGGAACACCGGGGAGCTGTTTTTT. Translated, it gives CAISLDWGTGNTGELFF.

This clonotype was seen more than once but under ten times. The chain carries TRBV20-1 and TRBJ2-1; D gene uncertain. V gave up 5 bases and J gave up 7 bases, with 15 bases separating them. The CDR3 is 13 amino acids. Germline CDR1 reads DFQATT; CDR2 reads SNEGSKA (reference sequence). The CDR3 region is CSAPTGSRNEQFF. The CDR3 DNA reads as TGCAGTGCTCCCACGGGCTCCAGGAATGAGCAGTTCTTC.

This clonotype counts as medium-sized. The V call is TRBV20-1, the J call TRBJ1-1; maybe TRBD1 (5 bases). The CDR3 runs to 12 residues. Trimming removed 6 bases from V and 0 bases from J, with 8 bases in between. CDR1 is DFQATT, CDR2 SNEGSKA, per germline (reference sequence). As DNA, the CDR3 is TGCAGTGCAACGACAGTGAACACTGAAGCTTTCTTT. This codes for CSATTVNTEAFF.

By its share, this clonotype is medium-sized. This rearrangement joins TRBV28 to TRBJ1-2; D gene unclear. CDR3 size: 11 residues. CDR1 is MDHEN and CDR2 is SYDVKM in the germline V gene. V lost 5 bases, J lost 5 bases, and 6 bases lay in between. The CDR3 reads CASSKGYGYTF. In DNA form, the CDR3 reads TGTGCCAGCAGTAAAGGGTATGGCTACACCTTC.